Shown below are 14 T cell receptor beta chains from a single sample sequenced in a study of control samples from healthy donors and cancer patients. Repertoires were generated with immunoSEQ multiplex PCR, while TCRdb's copy carries only in-frame clones and drops some. The repertoire holds approximately 150,000 clones, with 70% to 90% as singletons. The sample comprised blood. All receptors come from a man younger than 35 in good health.

This clone was seen only once. The J gene is TRBJ1-1, the V gene TRBV7-3; 9 nucleotides match TRBD1. The junction had 8 bases not matched to a gene; V was cut back by 5 bases and J by 1 base. The CDR3 length is 16 residues. Germline V gene sequence: CDR1 SGHTA, CDR2 FQGTGA. The CDR3 reads CASSRTGGSENTEAFF. In DNA, the CDR3 is TGTGCCAGCAGCCGAACAGGGGGCTCGGAGAACACTGAAGCTTTCTTT.

V is TRBV28 and J is TRBJ2-1, with 11 bases fitting TRBD2. The CDR3 covers 15 residues. Germline CDR1 and CDR2: MDHEN and SYDVKM. V dropped 6 bases and J dropped 7; count of bases not matched to a gene: 8. CDR3 amino acids: CASSNSGGAWNEQFF. The CDR3 coding sequence is TGTGCCAGCAGCAATAGCGGGGGGGCGTGGAATGAGCAGTTCTTC.

This chain joins TRBV9 and TRBJ2-7; D not certain. CDR1 is SGDLS, CDR2 YYNGEE, per germline. There are 15 residues in the CDR3. Trimming stripped 0 bases from V and 1 base from J, with 11 bases between. CDR3 protein: CASSVGQRESYEQYF. CDR3 nucleotide sequence: TGTGCCAGCAGCGTAGGGCAGCGAGAATCCTACGAGCAGTACTTC.

This chain links TRBV2 with TRBJ1-1, with D uncertain. The V end lost 10 bases, the J end lost 8 bases, and 29 bases lay between the germline ends. The CDR3 has 16 amino acids. The germline V gene has CDR1 SNHLY and CDR2 FYNNEI. The CDR3 spells CAIIPGPNAGEKEAFF. The CDR3 bases are TGTGCCATCATCCCCGGACCCAACGCCGGAGAGAAAGAAGCTTTCTTT.

V is TRBV7-8 and J is TRBJ1-5; D gene unclear. V was clipped by 7 bases and J by 3 bases, with 16 bases between them. This CDR3 region has 15 residues. The germline V gene encodes CDR1 SGHVS and CDR2 FQNEAQ. CDR3 nucleotides: TGTGCCAGCACCCAAGATGGTAGCCTCAATCAGCCCCAGCATTTT. The encoded protein is CASTQDGSLNQPQHF.

The rearrangement joins TRBV7-2 to TRBJ2-2; tentatively, D is TRBD1 (6 bases). Trimming stripped 2 bases from V and 7 bases from J, with 8 bases between. The CDR3 has 13 residues. Per germline, CDR1 SGHTA and CDR2 FQGNSA. CDR3 sequence (DNA): TGTGCCAGCAGCTTATTGACAGGCGGGGAGCTGTTTTTT. This gives the protein CASSLLTGGELFF.

The V call is TRBV2, the J call TRBJ2-7; 8 bases are a match to TRBD1. V shed 5 bases and J 4 bases; nucleotides not matched to a gene: 4. The CDR3 covers 13 residues. Germline CDR1 SNHLY, CDR2 FYNNEI. CDR3 sequence reads: CASSKDREYEQYF. DNA for the CDR3: TGTGCCAGCAGTAAGGACAGGGAGTACGAGCAGTACTTC. The full variable domain, in which reference TRBV2 and TRBJ2-7 provide the parts outside the CDR3, is EPEVTQTPSHQVTQMGQEVILRCVPISNHLYFYWYRQILGQKVEFLVSFYNNEISEKSEIFDDQFSVERPDGSNFTLKIRSTKLEDSAMYFCASSKDREYEQYFGPGTRLTVT.

This clone was observed a handful of times. The gene calls are TRBV11-2 and TRBJ1-6; possibly TRBD1 for D (5 bases). Germline V gene data show CDR1 as SGHAT and CDR2 as FQNNGV. The CDR3 runs to 15 residues. Trimming pared 0 bases from V and 5 bases from J, leaving 8 bases between. CDR3 sequence: CASSLEGGHNSPLHF. The DNA for the CDR3 is TGTGCCAGCAGCTTAGAGGGGGGACATAATTCACCCCTCCACTTT.

The chain recombines TRBV6-4 with TRBJ1-1; D is uncertain. V lost 0 bases and J lost 1, with 3 bases in between. The CDR3 contains 13 residues. Germline values: CDR1 MRHNA, CDR2 SNTAGT. In nucleotides, the CDR3 is TGTGCCAGCAGTGACTCGGCGAACACTGAAGCTTTCTTT. This gives the protein CASSDSANTEAFF.

This chain joins TRBV14 and TRBJ1-1; D perhaps matches TRBD1 (5 bases). The germline CDR1 and CDR2 sequences are SGHDN and FVKESK. The V gene lost 2 bases and the J gene lost 6 bases, with 16 bases spanning the gap. The CDR3 runs 15 residues. CDR3 region: CASSQQGVSRPEAFF. CDR3 DNA sequence: TGTGCCAGCAGCCAACAGGGCGTATCCAGGCCTGAAGCTTTCTTT. The entire variable domain, with the rest obtained from reference TRBV14 and TRBJ1-1, is as follows: EAGVTQFPSHSVIEKGQTVTLRCDPISGHDNLYWYRRVMGKEIKFLLHFVKESKQDESGMPNNRFLAERTGGTYSTLKVQPAELEDSGVYFCASSQQGVSRPEAFFGQGTRLTVV.

The chain is built from TRBV15 and TRBJ1-2, with unresolved D. Germline V CDR1 and CDR2: LNHNV, YYDKDF (reference sequence). CDR3 length: 13 amino acids. V was clipped by 3 bases and J by 0 bases, with 5 bases between them. This CDR3 is CATSSDTNYGYTF. The CDR3 bases are TGTGCCACCAGCAGTGACACTAACTATGGCTACACCTTC.

This clone has a handful of counts. The rearrangement links TRBV10-3 to TRBJ2-7, with TRBD1 matching over 7 bases. Germline values: CDR1 ENHRY, CDR2 SYGVKD. The V segment lost 3 bases and the J segment 7 bases; nucleotides outside the gene matches: 3. The CDR3 sequence is 12 residues long. CDR3 coding DNA: TGTGCCATCAGTGATTTGACAGGGGAGCAGTACTTC. It encodes CAISDLTGEQYF.

In this sample, this clone turned up a few times. V gene TRBV5-4 combines with J gene TRBJ1-1; 9 positions agree with TRBD1. V was pared by 3 bases and J by 4 bases, with 4 bases of the junction left unmatched. Germline CDR1 SGHNT, CDR2 YYREEE (reference sequence). The CDR3 is 14 residues long. CDR3 bases: TGTGCCAGCAGCTCCCGGGACAGGGTCACTGAAGCTTTCTTT. The encoded protein is CASSSRDRVTEAFF.

The rearrangement links TRBV5-1 to TRBJ2-7; 9 nucleotides align to TRBD2. V trimming: 5 bases; J trimming: 7 bases; junction bases outside the gene matches: 16. The germline V gene has CDR1 SGHRS and CDR2 YFSETQ. CDR3 size: 16 residues. Written as DNA, the CDR3 is TGCGCCAGCAGTAAATCACCTAGCGGGGAACTCACAGAGCAGTACTTC. It translates to CASSKSPSGELTEQYF.